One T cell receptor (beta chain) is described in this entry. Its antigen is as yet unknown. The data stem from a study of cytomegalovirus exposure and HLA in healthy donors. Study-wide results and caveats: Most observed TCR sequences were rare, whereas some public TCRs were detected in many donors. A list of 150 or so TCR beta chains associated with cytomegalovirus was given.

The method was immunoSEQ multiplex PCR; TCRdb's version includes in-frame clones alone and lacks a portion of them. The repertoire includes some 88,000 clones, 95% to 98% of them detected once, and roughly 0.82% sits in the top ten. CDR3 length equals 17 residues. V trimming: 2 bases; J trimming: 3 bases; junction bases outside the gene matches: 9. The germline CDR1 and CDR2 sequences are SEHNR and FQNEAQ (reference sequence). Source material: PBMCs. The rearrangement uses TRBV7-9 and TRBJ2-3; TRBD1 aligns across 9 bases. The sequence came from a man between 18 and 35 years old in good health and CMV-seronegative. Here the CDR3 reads CASSLPQQGARTDTQYF. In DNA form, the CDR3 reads TGTGCCAGCAGCTTACCCCAACAGGGGGCGCGGACAGATACGCAGTATTTT.